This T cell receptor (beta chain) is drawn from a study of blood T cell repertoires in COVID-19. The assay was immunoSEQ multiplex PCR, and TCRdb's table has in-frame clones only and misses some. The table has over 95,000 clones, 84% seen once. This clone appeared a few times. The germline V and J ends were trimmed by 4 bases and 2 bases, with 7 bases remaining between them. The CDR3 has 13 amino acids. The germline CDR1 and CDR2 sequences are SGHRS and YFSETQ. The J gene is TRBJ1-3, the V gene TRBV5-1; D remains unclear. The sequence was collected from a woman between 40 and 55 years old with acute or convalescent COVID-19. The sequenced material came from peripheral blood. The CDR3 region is CASSVDTGNTIYF. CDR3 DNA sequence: TGCGCCAGCAGCGTCGACACTGGAAACACCATATATTTT. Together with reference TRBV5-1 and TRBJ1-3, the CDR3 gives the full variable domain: KAGVTQTPRYLIKTRGQQVTLSCSPISGHRSVSWYQQTPGQGLQFLFEYFSETQRNKGNFPGRFSGRQFSNSRSEMNVSTLELGDSALYLCASSVDTGNTIYFGEGSWLTVV.